This note documents a single TCR beta chain sequence. Its antigen is currently unknown. The sample is drawn from a study of cytomegalovirus exposure and HLA in healthy donors. Turning to the study itself: The early release's HLA-typed donors yielded about 85 million unique TCRs. Notes on the study in general: Across donors, sequencing depth was assumed by presence/absence analyses to be roughly uniform.

The study sampled nominally healthy donors, though unrecorded immune exposures were likely. After removal of 4 bases from V and 1 base from J, the junction contained 9 bases not matched to a gene. CDR1 and CDR2 (germline): SGHNT, YYREEE (reference sequence). This CDR3 comprises 16 residues. PCR used 60 Vbeta primers and 13 Jbeta primers. The method was immunoSEQ multiplex PCR; TCRdb's version includes in-frame clones alone and lacks a portion of them. Of around 100,000 clones in the sample, roughly 82% were seen once. The genes are TRBV5-4 and TRBJ1-1; 8 bases match TRBD1. The sequence was obtained from a woman aged 18 to 35 in good health and CMV-seronegative. Sequenced input: PBMCs. The CDR3 nucleotides read TGTGCCAGCAGCCGTCCGGTCCAGGGGGCGAACACTGAAGCTTTCTTT. Amino acid sequence: CASSRPVQGANTEAFF.